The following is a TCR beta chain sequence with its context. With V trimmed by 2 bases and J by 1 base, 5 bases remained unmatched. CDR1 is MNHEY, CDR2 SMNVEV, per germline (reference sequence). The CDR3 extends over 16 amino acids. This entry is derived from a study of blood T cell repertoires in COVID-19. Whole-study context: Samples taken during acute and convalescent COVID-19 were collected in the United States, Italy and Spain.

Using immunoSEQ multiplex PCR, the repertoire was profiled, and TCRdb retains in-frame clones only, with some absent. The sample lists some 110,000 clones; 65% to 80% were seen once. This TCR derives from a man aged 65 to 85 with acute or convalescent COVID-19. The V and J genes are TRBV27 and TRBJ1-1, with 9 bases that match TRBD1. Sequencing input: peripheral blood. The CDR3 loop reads CASSLRGTGQNTEAFF. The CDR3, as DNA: TGTGCCAGCAGTTTACGTGGGACAGGGCAGAACACTGAAGCTTTCTTT.